These 4 T cell receptor beta chains share one sample of origin, sequenced in a study of OX40 agonist ivuxolimab in advanced cancers. Clones were sequenced by immunoSEQ multiplex PCR, and TCRdb holds only the in-frame ones, with some missing. This sample yields 65,000 to 80,000 clones, of which 80% to 95% are seen a single time; approximately 10% belongs to the top ten. Here the sequenced sample was CD4+ or CD8+ T cells sorted from blood, taken in a trial of the OX40 agonist ivuxolimab. The origin of the receptors is an adult with an advanced solid tumor such as melanoma, head and neck, liver or kidney cancer.

The V and J genes are TRBV19 and TRBJ2-7; tentative D call: TRBD1 (5 bases). The CDR3 totals 14 residues. Germline lookup yields CDR1 LNHDA and CDR2 SQIVND (reference sequence). The V end lost 5 bases, the J end lost 6 bases, and 17 bases lay between the germline ends. CDR3 protein: CASSPQDTAGEQYF. CDR3 nucleotides: TGTGCCAGTAGTCCCCAGGACACGGCAGGCGAGCAGTACTTC.

This clone was seen just once. V is TRBV6-6 and J is TRBJ1-1; perhaps TRBD1 as D (6 bases). CDR1 MNHNY and CDR2 SVGAGI come from the germline V gene (reference sequence). This CDR3 has 15 residues. The V end lost 1 base, the J end lost 1 base, and 10 bases lay between the germline ends. Written as DNA, the CDR3 is TGTGCCAGCAGTTACTGGGCGGGGGCGAACACTGAAGCTTTCTTT. Translated, it gives CASSYWAGANTEAFF.

The rearrangement joins TRBV19 to TRBJ1-5; no clear D gene. Trimming took 3 bases from V and 1 from J, leaving 19 bases between them. This CDR3 spans 18 amino acids. Looked up from germline, CDR1 is LNHDA and CDR2 is SQIVND (reference sequence). The CDR3 nucleotides are TGTGCCAGTAGTATTATCCCCGGACGCGGGCAGAGCAATCAGCCCCAGCATTTT. Translating gives CASSIIPGRGQSNQPQHF.

The chain combines TRBV27 with TRBJ2-1, with 11 nucleotides matching TRBD2. With V trimmed by 4 bases and J by 2 bases, 1 base remained unmatched. Germline V gene data show CDR1 as MNHEY and CDR2 as SMNVEV (reference sequence). CDR3 length: 15 residues. The CDR3 loop reads CASSYSGGAYNEQFF. CDR3 bases: TGTGCCAGCAGTTATAGCGGGGGGGCCTACAATGAGCAGTTCTTC.